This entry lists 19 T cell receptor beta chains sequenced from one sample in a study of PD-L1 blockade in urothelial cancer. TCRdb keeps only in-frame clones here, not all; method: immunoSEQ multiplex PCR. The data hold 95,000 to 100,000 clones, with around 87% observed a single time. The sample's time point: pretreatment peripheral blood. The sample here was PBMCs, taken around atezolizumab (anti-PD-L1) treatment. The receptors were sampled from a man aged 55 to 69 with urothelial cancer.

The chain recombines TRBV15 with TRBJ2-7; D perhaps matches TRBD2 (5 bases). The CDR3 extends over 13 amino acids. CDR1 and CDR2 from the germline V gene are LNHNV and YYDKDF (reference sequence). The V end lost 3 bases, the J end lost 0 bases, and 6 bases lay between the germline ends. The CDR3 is CATSSGVSYEQYF. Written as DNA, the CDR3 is TGTGCCACCAGCAGCGGGGTCTCCTACGAGCAGTACTTC.

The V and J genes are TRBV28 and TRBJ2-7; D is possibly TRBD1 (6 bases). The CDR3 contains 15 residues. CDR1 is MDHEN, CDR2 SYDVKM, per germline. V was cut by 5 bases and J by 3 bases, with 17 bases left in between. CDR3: CASSPGSRTVYEQYF. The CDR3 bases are TGTGCCAGCAGTCCGGGCTCCCGGACAGTCTACGAGCAGTACTTC.

The CDR3 DNA reads as TGTGCCATCAGTGACAGGGCGCAAAAAAACACTGAAGCTTTCTTT. It encodes CAISDRAQKNTEAFF. The chain couples TRBV10-3 to TRBJ1-1; D possibly corresponds to TRBD1 (5 bases). Germline V CDR1 and CDR2: ENHRY, SYGVKD. V lost 3 bases and J 2 bases, leaving 13 bases between the germline ends. This CDR3 region has 15 residues.

The CDR3 sequence is CASRPRDRVGGTGELFF. The CDR3 DNA sequence: TGTGCCAGTAGACCCCGGGACAGGGTTGGAGGCACCGGGGAGCTGTTTTTT. V is TRBV19 and J is TRBJ2-2, with TRBD1 matching 9 bases. The CDR3 contains 17 residues. V lost 6 bases and J lost 4; bases outside the gene matches: 12. The germline V gene has CDR1 LNHDA and CDR2 SQIVND (reference sequence).

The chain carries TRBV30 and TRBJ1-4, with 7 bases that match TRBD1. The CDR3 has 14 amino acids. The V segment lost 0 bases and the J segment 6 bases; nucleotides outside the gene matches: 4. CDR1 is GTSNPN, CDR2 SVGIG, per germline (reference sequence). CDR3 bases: TGTGCCTGGAGTGTACGACAGGGTTATGAAAAACTGTTTTTT. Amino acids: CAWSVRQGYEKLFF.

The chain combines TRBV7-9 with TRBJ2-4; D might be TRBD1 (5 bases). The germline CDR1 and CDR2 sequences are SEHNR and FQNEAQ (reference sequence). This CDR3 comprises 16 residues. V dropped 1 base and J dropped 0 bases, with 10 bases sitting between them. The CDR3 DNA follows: TGTGCCAGCAGCTTAGGGCAGGGATTAGCCAAAAACATTCAGTACTTC. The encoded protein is CASSLGQGLAKNIQYF.

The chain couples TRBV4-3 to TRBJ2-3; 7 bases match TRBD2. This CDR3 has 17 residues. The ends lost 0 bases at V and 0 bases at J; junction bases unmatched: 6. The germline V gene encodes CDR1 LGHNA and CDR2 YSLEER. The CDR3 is CASSQDPGGGSTDTQYF. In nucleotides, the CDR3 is TGCGCCAGCAGCCAAGACCCCGGCGGGGGTAGCACAGATACGCAGTATTTT.

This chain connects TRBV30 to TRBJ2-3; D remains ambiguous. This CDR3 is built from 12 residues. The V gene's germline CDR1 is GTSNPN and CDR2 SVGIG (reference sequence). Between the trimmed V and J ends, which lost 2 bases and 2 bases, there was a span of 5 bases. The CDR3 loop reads CAWSRVTDTQYF. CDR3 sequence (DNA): TGTGCCTGGAGTCGGGTCACAGATACGCAGTATTTT.

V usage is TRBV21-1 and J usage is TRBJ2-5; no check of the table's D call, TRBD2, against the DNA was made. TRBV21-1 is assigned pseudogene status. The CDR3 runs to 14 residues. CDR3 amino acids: CASSPSGWEETQYF. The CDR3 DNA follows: TGTGCCAGCAGCCCCTCGGGGTGGGAAGAGACCCAGTACTTC.

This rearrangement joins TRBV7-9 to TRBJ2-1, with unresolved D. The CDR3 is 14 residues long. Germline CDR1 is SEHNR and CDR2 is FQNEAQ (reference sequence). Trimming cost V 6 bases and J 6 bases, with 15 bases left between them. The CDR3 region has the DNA TGTGCCAGCAGTGCGGCCCGCCCCCCCAATGAGCAGTTCTTC. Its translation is CASSAARPPNEQFF.

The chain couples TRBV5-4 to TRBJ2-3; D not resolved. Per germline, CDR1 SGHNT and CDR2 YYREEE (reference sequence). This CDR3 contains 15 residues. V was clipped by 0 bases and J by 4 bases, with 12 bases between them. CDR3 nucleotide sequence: TGTGCCAGCAGCTTGGAGGTGCAGCGCCCAGATACGCAGTATTTT. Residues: CASSLEVQRPDTQYF.

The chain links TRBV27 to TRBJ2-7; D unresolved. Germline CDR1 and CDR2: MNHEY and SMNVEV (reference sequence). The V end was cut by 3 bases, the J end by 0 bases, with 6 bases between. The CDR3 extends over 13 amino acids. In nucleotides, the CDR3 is TGTGCCAGCAGTTTCCCAGGCTCCTACGAGCAGTACTTC. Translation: CASSFPGSYEQYF.

This CDR3 is CAISLGLGGYTF. CDR3 sequence (DNA): TGTGCCATCAGTTTGGGACTGGGTGGCTACACCTTC. The V gene is TRBV10-3, the J gene TRBJ1-2; tentatively, D is TRBD1 (5 bases). The V end lost 5 bases, the J end lost 7 bases, and 11 bases lay between the germline ends. The CDR3 runs to 12 residues. Germline CDR1 reads ENHRY; CDR2 reads SYGVKD.

The CDR3 sequence: CASSSGQENTDTQYF. Written as DNA, the CDR3 is TGCGCCAGCAGCTCCGGACAGGAAAACACAGATACGCAGTATTTT. This chain uses TRBV5-1 with TRBJ2-3, with 7 positions matching TRBD1. The CDR3 is made up of 15 amino acids. The germline V gene has CDR1 SGHRS and CDR2 YFSETQ. With V trimmed by 3 bases and J by 2 bases, 6 bases remained unmatched.

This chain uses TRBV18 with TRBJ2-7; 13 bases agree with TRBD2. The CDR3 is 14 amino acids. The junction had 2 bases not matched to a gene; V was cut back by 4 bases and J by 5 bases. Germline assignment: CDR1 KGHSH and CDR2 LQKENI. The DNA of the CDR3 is TGTGCCAGCTCACGGACTAGCGGGAGCCACGAGCAGTACTTC. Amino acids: CASSRTSGSHEQYF.

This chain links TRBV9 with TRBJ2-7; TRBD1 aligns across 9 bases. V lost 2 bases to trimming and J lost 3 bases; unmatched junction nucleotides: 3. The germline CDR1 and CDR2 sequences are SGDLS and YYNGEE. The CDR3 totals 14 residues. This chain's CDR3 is CASSVSGQGYEQYF. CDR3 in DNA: TGTGCCAGCAGCGTTTCGGGACAGGGCTACGAGCAGTACTTC.

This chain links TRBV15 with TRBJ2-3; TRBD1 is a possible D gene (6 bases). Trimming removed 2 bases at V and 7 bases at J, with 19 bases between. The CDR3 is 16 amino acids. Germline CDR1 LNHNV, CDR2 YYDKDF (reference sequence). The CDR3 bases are TGTGCCACCAGCAGATTCGAGGGGGTGGAGAAATATACGCAGTATTTT. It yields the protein CATSRFEGVEKYTQYF.

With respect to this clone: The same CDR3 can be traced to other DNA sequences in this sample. The CDR3 DNA reads as TGCGCCAGCAGCTTTGACAGGGTGGAGGGCGAGCAGTACTTC. Protein: CASSFDRVEGEQYF. The chain is built from TRBV5-1 and TRBJ2-7; D perhaps matches TRBD1 (7 bases). The CDR3 loop spans 14 amino acids. The germline V gene encodes CDR1 SGHRS and CDR2 YFSETQ. V shed 2 bases and J shed 6 bases, with 15 bases lying between them.

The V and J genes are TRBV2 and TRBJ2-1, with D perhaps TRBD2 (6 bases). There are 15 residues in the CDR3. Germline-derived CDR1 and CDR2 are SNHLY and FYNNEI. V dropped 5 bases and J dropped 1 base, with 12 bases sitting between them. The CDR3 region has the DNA TGTGCCAGCAGTACCACCGGGACTTCCTACAATGAGCAGTTCTTC. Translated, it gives CASSTTGTSYNEQFF.